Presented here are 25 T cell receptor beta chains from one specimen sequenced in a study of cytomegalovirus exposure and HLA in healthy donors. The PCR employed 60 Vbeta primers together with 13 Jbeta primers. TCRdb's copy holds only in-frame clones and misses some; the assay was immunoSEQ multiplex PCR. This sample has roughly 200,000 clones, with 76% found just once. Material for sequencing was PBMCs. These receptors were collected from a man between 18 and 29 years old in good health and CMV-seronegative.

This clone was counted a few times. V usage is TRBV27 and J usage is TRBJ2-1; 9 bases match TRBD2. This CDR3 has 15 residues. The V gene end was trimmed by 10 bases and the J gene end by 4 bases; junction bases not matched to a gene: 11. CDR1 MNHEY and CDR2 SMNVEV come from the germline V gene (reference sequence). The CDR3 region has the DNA TGTGCCATCTCACCGGCGGGAGGGCGATACAATGAGCAGTTCTTC. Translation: CAISPAGGRYNEQFF.

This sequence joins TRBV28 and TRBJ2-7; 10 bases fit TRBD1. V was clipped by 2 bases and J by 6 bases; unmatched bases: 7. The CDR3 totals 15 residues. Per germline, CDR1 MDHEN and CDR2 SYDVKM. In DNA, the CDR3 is TGTGCCAGCAGTTTACCGACAGGGGGCCATGGCGAGCAGTACTTC. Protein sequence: CASSLPTGGHGEQYF.

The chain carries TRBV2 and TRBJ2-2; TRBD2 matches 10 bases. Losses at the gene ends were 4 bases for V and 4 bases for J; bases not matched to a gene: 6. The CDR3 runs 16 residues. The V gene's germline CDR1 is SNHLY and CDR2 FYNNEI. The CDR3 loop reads CASSALSGRATGELFF. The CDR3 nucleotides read TGTGCCAGCAGTGCCTTGAGCGGGAGGGCCACCGGGGAGCTGTTTTTT.

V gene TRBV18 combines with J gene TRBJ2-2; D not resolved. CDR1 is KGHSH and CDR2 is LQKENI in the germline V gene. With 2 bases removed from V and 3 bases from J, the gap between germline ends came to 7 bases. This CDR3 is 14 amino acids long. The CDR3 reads CASSPVQDTGELFF. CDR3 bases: TGTGCCAGCTCACCAGTTCAGGACACCGGGGAGCTGTTTTTT.

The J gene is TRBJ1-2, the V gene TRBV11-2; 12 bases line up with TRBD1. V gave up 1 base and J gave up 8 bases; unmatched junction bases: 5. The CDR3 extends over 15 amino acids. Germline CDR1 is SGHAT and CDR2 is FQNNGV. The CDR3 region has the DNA TGTGCCAGCAGCTTAGGCGGGACAGGGGGCCGGGGCTACACCTTC. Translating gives CASSLGGTGGRGYTF.

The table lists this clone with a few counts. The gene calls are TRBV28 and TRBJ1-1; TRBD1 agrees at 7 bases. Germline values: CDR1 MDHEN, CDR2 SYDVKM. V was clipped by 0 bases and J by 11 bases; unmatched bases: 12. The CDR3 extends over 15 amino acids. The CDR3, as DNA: TGTGCCAGCAGTTTATGGACAGGGCGGCCTATGTGGGCTTTCTTT. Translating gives CASSLWTGRPMWAFF.

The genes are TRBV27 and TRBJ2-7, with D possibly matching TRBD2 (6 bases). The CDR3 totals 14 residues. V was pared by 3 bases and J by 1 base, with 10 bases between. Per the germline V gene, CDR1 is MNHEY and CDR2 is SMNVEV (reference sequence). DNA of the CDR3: TGTGCCAGCAGTTTCCTTGGGGGGTCCTACGAGCAGTACTTC. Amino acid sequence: CASSFLGGSYEQYF.

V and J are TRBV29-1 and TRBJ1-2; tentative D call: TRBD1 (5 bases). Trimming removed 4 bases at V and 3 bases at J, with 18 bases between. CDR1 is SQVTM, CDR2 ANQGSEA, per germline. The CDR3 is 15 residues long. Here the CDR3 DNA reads TGCAGCGTTGTCCTGGGCCCAGGGCTCGACTATGGCTACACCTTC. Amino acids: CSVVLGPGLDYGYTF.

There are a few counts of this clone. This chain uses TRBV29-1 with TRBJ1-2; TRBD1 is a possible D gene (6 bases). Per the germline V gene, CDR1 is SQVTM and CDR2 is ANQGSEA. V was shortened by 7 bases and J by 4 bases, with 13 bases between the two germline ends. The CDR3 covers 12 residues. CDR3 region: CSGSGGPYGYTF. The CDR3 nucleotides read TGCAGCGGCTCCGGGGGGCCCTATGGCTACACCTTC.

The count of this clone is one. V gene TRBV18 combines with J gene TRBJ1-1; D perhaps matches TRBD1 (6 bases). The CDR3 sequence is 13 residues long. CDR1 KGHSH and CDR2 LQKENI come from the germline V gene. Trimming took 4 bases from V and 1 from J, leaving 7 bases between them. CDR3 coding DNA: TGTGCCAGCTCACAGGGGGAGAACACTGAAGCTTTCTTT. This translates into CASSQGENTEAFF.

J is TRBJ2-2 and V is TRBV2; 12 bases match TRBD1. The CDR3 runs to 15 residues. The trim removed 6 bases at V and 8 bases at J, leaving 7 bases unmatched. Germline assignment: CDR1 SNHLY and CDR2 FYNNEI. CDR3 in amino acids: CASRGTGGAYGELFF. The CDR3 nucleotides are TGTGCCAGCAGGGGGACAGGGGGCGCCTATGGGGAGCTGTTTTTT.

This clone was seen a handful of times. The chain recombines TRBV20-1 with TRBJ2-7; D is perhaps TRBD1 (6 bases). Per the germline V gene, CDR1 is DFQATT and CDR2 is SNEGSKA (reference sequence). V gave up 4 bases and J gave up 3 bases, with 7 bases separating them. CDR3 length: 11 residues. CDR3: CSAIQGYEQYF. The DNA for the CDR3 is TGCAGTGCTATACAGGGCTACGAGCAGTACTTC.

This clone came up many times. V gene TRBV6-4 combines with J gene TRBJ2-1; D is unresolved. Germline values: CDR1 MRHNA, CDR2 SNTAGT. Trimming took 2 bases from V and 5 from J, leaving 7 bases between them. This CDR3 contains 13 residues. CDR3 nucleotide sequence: TGTGCCAGCAGTGACGAGGAAAACAATGAGCAGTTCTTC. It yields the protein CASSDEENNEQFF.

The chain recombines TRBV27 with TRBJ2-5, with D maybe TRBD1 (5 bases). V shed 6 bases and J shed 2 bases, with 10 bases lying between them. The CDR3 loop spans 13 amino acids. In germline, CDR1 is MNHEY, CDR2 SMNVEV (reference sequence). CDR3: CASRGRQQETQYF. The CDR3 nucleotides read TGTGCCAGCAGGGGGCGACAACAAGAGACCCAGTACTTC.

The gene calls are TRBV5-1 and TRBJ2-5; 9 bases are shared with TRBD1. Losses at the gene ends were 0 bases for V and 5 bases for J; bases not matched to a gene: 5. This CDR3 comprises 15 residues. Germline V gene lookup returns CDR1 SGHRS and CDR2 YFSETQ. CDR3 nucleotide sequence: TGCGCCAGCAGCTTGGAAGTACAGGGGGCCGAGACCCAGTACTTC. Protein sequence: CASSLEVQGAETQYF. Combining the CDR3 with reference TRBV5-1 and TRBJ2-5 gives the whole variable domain KAGVTQTPRYLIKTRGQQVTLSCSPISGHRSVSWYQQTPGQGLQFLFEYFSETQRNKGNFPGRFSGRQFSNSRSEMNVSTLELGDSALYLCASSLEVQGAETQYFGPGTRLLVL.

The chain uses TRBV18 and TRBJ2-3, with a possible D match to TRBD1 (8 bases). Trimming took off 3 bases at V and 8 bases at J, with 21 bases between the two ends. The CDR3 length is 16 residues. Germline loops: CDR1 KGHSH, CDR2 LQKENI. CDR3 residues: CASSPGGTGPPGTQYF. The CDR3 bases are TGTGCCAGCTCACCGGGGGGGACAGGCCCTCCAGGTACGCAGTATTTT.

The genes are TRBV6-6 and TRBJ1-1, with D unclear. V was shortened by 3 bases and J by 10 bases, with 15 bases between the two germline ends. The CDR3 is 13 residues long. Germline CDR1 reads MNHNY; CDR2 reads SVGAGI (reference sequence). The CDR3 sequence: CASSYGLPIIAFF. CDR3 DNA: TGTGCCAGCAGTTATGGACTACCAATAATAGCTTTCTTT.

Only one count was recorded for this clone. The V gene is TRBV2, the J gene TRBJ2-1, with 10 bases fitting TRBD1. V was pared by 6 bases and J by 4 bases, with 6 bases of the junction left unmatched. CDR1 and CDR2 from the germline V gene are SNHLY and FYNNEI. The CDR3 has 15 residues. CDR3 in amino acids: CASRRDRGIYNEQFF. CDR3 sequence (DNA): TGTGCCAGCAGGAGGGACAGGGGTATTTACAATGAGCAGTTCTTC.

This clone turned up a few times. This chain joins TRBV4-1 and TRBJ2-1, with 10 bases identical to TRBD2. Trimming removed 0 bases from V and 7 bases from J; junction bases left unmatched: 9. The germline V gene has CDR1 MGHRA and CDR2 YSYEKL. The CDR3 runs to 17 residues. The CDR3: CASSQDRAGGPRNEQFF. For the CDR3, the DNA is TGCGCCAGCAGCCAAGATAGAGCGGGAGGGCCTCGGAATGAGCAGTTCTTC.

The CDR3 protein is CAWSVDTTGELFF. CDR3 sequence (DNA): TGTGCCTGGAGTGTTGACACCACCGGGGAGCTGTTTTTT. This rearrangement joins TRBV30 to TRBJ2-2, with D hard to call. Germline lookup yields CDR1 GTSNPN and CDR2 SVGIG (reference sequence). Deletions cut 0 bases from V and 4 bases from J, with 6 bases between. This CDR3 comprises 13 residues.

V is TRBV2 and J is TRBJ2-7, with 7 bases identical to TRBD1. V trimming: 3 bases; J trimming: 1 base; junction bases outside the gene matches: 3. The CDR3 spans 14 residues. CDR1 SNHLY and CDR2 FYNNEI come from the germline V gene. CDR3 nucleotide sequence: TGTGCCAGCAGTGACCAGGGGGTGTCCTACGAGCAGTACTTC. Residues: CASSDQGVSYEQYF.

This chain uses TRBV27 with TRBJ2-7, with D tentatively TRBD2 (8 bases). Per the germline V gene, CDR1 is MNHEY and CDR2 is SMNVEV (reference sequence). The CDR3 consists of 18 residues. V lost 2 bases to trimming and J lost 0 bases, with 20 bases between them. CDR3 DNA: TGTGCCAGCAGTTTAATACCCCCGGGAGGGACAGTCTCCTACGAGCAGTACTTC. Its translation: CASSLIPPGGTVSYEQYF.

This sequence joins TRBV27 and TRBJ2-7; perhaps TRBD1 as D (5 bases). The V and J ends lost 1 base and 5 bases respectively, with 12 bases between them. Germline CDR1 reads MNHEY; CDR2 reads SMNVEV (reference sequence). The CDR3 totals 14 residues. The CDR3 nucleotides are TGTGCCAGCAGTTTATGGGGATCAGGGAACGAGCAGTACTTC. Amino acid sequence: CASSLWGSGNEQYF.

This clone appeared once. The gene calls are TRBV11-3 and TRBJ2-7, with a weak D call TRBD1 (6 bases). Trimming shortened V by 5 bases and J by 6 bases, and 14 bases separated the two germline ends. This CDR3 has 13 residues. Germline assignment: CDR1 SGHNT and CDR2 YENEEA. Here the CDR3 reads CASSAGVRTEQYF. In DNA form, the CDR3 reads TGTGCCAGCAGCGCAGGGGTGAGGACCGAGCAGTACTTC.

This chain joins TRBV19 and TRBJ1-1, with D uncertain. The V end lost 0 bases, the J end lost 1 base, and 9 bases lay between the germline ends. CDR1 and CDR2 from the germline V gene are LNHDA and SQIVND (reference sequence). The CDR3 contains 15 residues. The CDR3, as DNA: TGTGCCAGTAGTATAGATCCCCGTAAGAACACTGAAGCTTTCTTT. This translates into CASSIDPRKNTEAFF.